This TCR beta chain is from a study of T-cell reconstitution after alpha-beta-depleted transplantation in children. Study findings and constraints: Reports say that about two months after transplant, the alpha-beta T cells came out of several hundred graft clones that had expanded.

For TCRbeta, the library was prepared with unique molecular identifiers. TCRdb reprocessed the PCR reads with MiXCR, giving one entry per CDR3 protein. The table shows just over 950,000 distinct CDR3 sequences, with 25% to 35% occurring only once. This clonotype was detected a few times. Its specificity is unknown. V lost 5 bases to trimming and J lost 12 bases, with 14 bases between them. Germline lookup yields CDR1 SNHLY and CDR2 FYNNEI. The CDR3 is 12 amino acids. This chain uses TRBV2 with TRBJ2-1, with no clear D. The clonotype was recovered from a boy younger than two who had a stem cell transplant for SCID, so the T cells may come from the graft donor. The sample was PBMCs, mostly from graft donor cells, taken 360 days after TCRalphabeta/CD19-depleted stem cell transplant. Here the CDR3 DNA reads TGTGCCAGCAGTCGTGACTTTTCGAGGCAGTTCTTC. It yields the protein CASSRDFSRQFF.